This is a list of T cell receptor beta chains from one sample in a study of beta chain features in type 1 diabetes. TCRdb's table, derived via immunoSEQ multiplex PCR, lists solely in-frame clones and lacks some. The sample shows some 330,000 clones, 9.5% to 12% of them seen only once. Sample: naive CD4+ T cells from blood. These TCRs come from a woman aged 30 to 39 in good health. Each CDR3 is given with its conserved first and last residue. D genes are given only for firm matches. Not all rows give a size; the values are once, few, many and, for expanded clones, a class.

NA	TRBV4-3	TRBJ1-1	NA	CASSHVTAGNTEAFF	TGCGCCAGCAGCCACGTAACCGCCGGGAACACTGAAGCTTTCTTT
few	TRBV19	TRBJ2-5	NA	CASSIPPGEETQYF	TGTGCCAGTAGTATACCCCCAGGGGAGGAGACCCAGTACTTC
NA	TRBV7-9	TRBJ2-3	TRBD1	CASSLEDRGPSTDTQYF	TGTGCCAGCAGCTTAGAGGACAGGGGGCCGAGCACAGATACGCAGTATTTT
NA	TRBV6-6	TRBJ2-7	TRBD2	CASSPTSGRATEQYF	TGTGCCAGCAGCCCAACTAGCGGGAGGGCCACCGAGCAGTACTTC
NA	TRBV6-5	TRBJ1-2	NA	CASSLTGDYGYTF	TGTGCCAGCAGTCTGACAGGAGACTATGGCTACACCTTC
few	TRBV28	TRBJ2-1	NA	CASSPTSLGRDEQFF	TGTGCCAGCAGCCCGACTAGTTTGGGCAGGGATGAGCAGTTCTTC
few	TRBV28	TRBJ2-7	TRBD1	CASIPTGQFSYEQYF	TGTGCCAGCATTCCGACAGGGCAGTTCTCCTACGAGCAGTACTTC
few	TRBV7-2	TRBJ1-5	TRBD1	CASSSRQGYLSNQPQHF	TGTGCCAGCAGCTCGAGACAGGGATACCTTAGCAATCAGCCCCAGCATTTT
NA	TRBV28	TRBJ2-1	NA	CASTSRGAGAYNEQFF	TGTGCCAGCACCTCCAGAGGGGCAGGGGCCTACAATGAGCAGTTCTTC
NA	TRBV28	TRBJ2-7	TRBD1	CASSLAGGTTYEQYF	TGTGCCAGCAGTTTGGCAGGGGGCACCACCTACGAGCAGTACTTC
NA	TRBV5-1	TRBJ2-6	TRBD1	CASSPGTGVSGANVLTF	TGCGCCAGCAGCCCCGGGACAGGGGTCTCTGGGGCCAACGTCCTGACTTTC
once	TRBV4-2	TRBJ1-1	NA	CASSQDRSGPNTEAFF	TGTGCCAGCAGCCAAGATCGATCAGGGCCGAACACTGAAGCTTTCTTT
few	TRBV7-9	TRBJ1-5	NA	CASSSQGGDQPQHF	TGTGCCAGCAGCTCACAGGGAGGGGATCAGCCCCAGCATTTT
NA	TRBV4-2	TRBJ2-5	TRBD2	CASSPPSGGSPQYF	TGTGCCAGCAGCCCCCCTAGCGGGGGCTCTCCCCAGTACTTC
NA	TRBV7-9	TRBJ2-1	TRBD2	CASSLAAGIYNEQFF	TGTGCCAGCAGCTTAGCAGCGGGGATCTACAATGAGCAGTTCTTC
few	TRBV4-3	TRBJ1-5	NA	CASSLLKDQPQHF	TGCGCCAGCAGCCTCCTAAAAGATCAGCCCCAGCATTTT
few	TRBV9	TRBJ1-5	TRBD1	CASSVTGGSFEPQHF	TGTGCCAGCAGCGTAACAGGGGGCTCCTTTGAGCCCCAGCATTTT
few	TRBV28	TRBJ2-7	NA	CASSREEQYF	TGTGCCAGCAGTCGAGAAGAGCAGTACTTC
NA	TRBV28	TRBJ2-1	TRBD2	CASRPSGRRSYNEQFF	TGTGCCAGCAGACCTAGCGGGAGGCGCTCCTACAATGAGCAGTTCTTC
NA	TRBV4-2	TRBJ2-3	NA	CASSQDSLRQGTDTQYF	TGTGCCAGCAGCCAAGATTCGCTGCGGCAGGGGACGGATACGCAGTATTTT
few	TRBV2	TRBJ1-5	TRBD1	CASSAQGARSQPQHF	TGTGCCAGCAGTGCACAGGGGGCCAGGAGTCAGCCCCAGCATTTT
NA	TRBV6-5	TRBJ2-6	TRBD1	CASRTGSGANVLTF	TGTGCCAGCCGGACAGGCTCTGGGGCCAACGTCCTGACTTTC
few	TRBV28	TRBJ2-1	TRBD2	CASGGYGTSTSNEQFF	TGTGCCAGCGGGGGGTACGGGACTAGTACCTCCAATGAGCAGTTCTTC
few	TRBV11-2	TRBJ1-1	NA	CASSLDAAVGTEAFF	TGTGCCAGCAGCTTAGATGCCGCGGTCGGTACTGAAGCTTTCTTT
NA	TRBV18	TRBJ1-1	TRBD1	CASSPPGQGETEAFF	TGTGCCAGCTCACCACCCGGACAGGGGGAGACTGAAGCTTTCTTT
few	TRBV30	TRBJ2-1	NA	CAWSVAYEQFF	TGTGCCTGGAGTGTAGCGTATGAGCAGTTCTTC
NA	TRBV6-6	TRBJ1-1	NA	CASSYWGGEAFF	TGTGCCAGCAGTTACTGGGGCGGTGAAGCTTTCTTT
NA	TRBV4-2	TRBJ1-1	TRBD1	CASSQDRLNTEAFF	TGTGCCAGCAGCCAGGACAGGTTGAACACTGAAGCTTTCTTT
few	TRBV29-1	TRBJ2-1	TRBD2	CSGEGLAGNEQFF	TGCAGCGGAGAGGGACTAGCGGGGAATGAGCAGTTCTTC
few	TRBV6-5	TRBJ1-2	TRBD1	CASSGAGGAYGYTF	TGTGCCAGCAGCGGGGCAGGGGGCGCCTATGGCTACACCTTC
few	TRBV4-3	TRBJ2-1	TRBD2	CASSPGLAGVYSEQFF	TGCGCCAGCAGCCCGGGACTAGCGGGGGTATACAGTGAGCAGTTCTTC
few	TRBV7-2	TRBJ2-2	TRBD2	CASSLALAGVIKRFTGELFF	TGTGCCAGCAGCTTAGCACTAGCGGGAGTCATCAAAAGGTTTACCGGGGAGCTGTTTTTT
NA	TRBV27	TRBJ2-4	NA	CASSATGNIQYF	TGTGCCAGCAGCGCCACCGGAAACATTCAGTACTTC
few	TRBV30	TRBJ2-2	TRBD2	CAWSRGLAGPNTGELFF	TGTGCCTGGAGTCGTGGACTAGCGGGGCCGAACACCGGGGAGCTGTTTTTT
few	TRBV5-1	TRBJ1-5	NA	CASSLAGGSNQPQHF	TGCGCCAGCAGCTTGGCCGGGGGGAGTAATCAGCCCCAGCATTTT
NA	TRBV14	TRBJ1-2	NA	CASSQEGQVNYGYTF	TGTGCCAGCAGCCAAGAGGGCCAGGTTAACTATGGCTACACCTTC
few	TRBV7-2	TRBJ1-1	NA	CASSLARGETEAFF	TGTGCCAGCAGCTTAGCAAGGGGTGAGACTGAAGCTTTCTTT
few	TRBV19	TRBJ2-5	NA	CASSRRGRKLEETQYF	TGTGCCAGTAGTCGGAGGGGGCGGAAGTTAGAAGAGACCCAGTACTTC
few	TRBV9	TRBJ1-2	NA	CASSASTGLGLSYGYTF	TGTGCCAGCAGCGCCTCCACAGGGTTGGGATTGAGCTATGGCTACACCTTC
few	TRBV29-1	TRBJ2-5	NA	CSVLRTEETQYF	TGCAGCGTTCTAAGGACAGAAGAGACCCAGTACTTC
NA	TRBV5-4	TRBJ2-7	TRBD2	CASSFLGRGRYEQYF	TGTGCCAGCAGCTTCCTCGGGAGGGGGAGGTACGAGCAGTACTTC
few	TRBV9	TRBJ1-4	NA	CASSAKQGLNEKLFF	TGTGCCAGCAGCGCCAAACAGGGCCTTAATGAAAAACTGTTTTTT
few	TRBV30	TRBJ1-1	NA	CAWSPQGEAFF	TGTGCCTGGAGTCCACAGGGTGAAGCTTTCTTT
few	TRBV7-9	TRBJ1-2	TRBD1	CASSLASGTGRGYGYTF	TGTGCCAGCAGCTTAGCCAGCGGGACAGGGCGAGGCTATGGCTACACCTTC